This TCR beta chain comes out of a study of blood T cell repertoires in COVID-19. About the study: Samples representing acute and convalescent COVID-19 were sourced from the United States, Italy and Spain. PBMCs, B-cell-depleted T cells, or T cells provided the cDNA or gDNA that made up the material.

Germline-derived CDR1 and CDR2 are LGHDT and YNNKEL (reference sequence). This CDR3 contains 14 residues. V lost 2 bases and J lost 4, with 11 bases in between. Clones were read by immunoSEQ multiplex PCR, and TCRdb kept only the in-frame ones, dropping some. In the table there are about 48,000 clones, about 76% of which are singletons. The clonotype was recovered from a human donor with active or convalescent COVID-19. The donor label of this sample is uncertain. The chain has TRBV3-1 (or the pseudogene TRBV3-2) and TRBJ1-2, with D possibly TRBD1 on 5 matching bases. The sequenced material came from peripheral blood. This chain's CDR3 is CASSQKGGGYGYTF. The CDR3 DNA sequence: TGTGCCAGCAGCCAAAAGGGCGGGGGCTATGGCTACACCTTC.